Listed below are T cell receptor beta chains from one sample, sequenced in a study of blood T cell repertoires in COVID-19. Profiling relied on immunoSEQ multiplex PCR, and the TCRdb table lists in-frame clones only, not all of them. The data show a few hundred thousand clones, around 82% seen once. The specimen was peripheral blood. These receptors were taken from a human donor with COVID-19, enrolled during active disease. The donor label of this sample is uncertain. CDR3s include the opening cysteine and the closing phenylalanine or tryptophan.

len	v_gene	CDR3aa
20	TRBV18	CASSRLGTSGRGGSYNEQFF
15	TRBV4-1	CASSQEEREPYEQYF
14	TRBV21-1	CASRPGQGLAEAFF
15	TRBV7-2	CASSLRGGEDEKLFF
15	TRBV19	CASSSGLAGINEQFF
14	TRBV9	CASSVAGIKETQYF
13	TRBV2	CASGLAGAQTQYF
14	TRBV28	CASSLPNMNTEAFF
14	TRBV6-5	CASRPTGANTEAFF
14	TRBV7-2	CASSLVFSNQPQHF
14	TRBV30	CAWSSGQSGNTIYF
14	TRBV7-8	CASSDQRSNQPQHF
14	TRBV10-3	CAISGQGVGETQYF
13	TRBV7-2	CASSFQGNHEQYF
14	TRBV6-5	CASSLRQGNYGYTF
14	TRBV6-5	CASKEDGSNYGYTF
18	TRBV7-9	CASSSTSRQGLTYNEQFF
18	TRBV21-1	CASSKGDQTGAGANVLTF
14	TRBV6-5	CASSVQDRDTEQYF
13	TRBV27	CASSLLQGFEQYF
15	TRBV28	CASSSPSGPQETQYF
12	TRBV29-1	CSYRGDLNEQFF
16	TRBV3-1/TRBV3-2	CASSQAGGSSYNEQFF
14	TRBV3-1/TRBV3-2	CASSQDRTSQPQHF
14	TRBV6-5	CASSAGQRDYGYTF
14	TRBV6-5	CASGDRGVVETQYF
13	TRBV11-2	CASSSRGNTEAFF
16	TRBV5-1	CASSFQGARDPAEAFF
14	TRBV19	CASQSLGGQETQYF
13	TRBV28	CASSFGQEGGYTF
15	TRBV29-1	CSATTGGSLGTEAFF
12	TRBV5-5	CASSFGGNEQFF
14	TRBV28	CASSPPRQGGRQYF
13	TRBV7-3	CASSLPSTDTQYF
15	TRBV11-2	CASSPGTAGVTEAFF
13	TRBV6-6	CASSRQMNTEAFF
15	TRBV27	CASSWTGGIGGTIYF
16	TRBV28	CASSFFSAGLNTEAFF
15	TRBV7-6	CASSLDRQANEKLFF
14	TRBV6-5	CASNTGGGGETQYF
19	TRBV2	CASSEALNRQLPSGNTIYF
17	TRBV28	CASSTPGQGATNEKLFF
16	TRBV11-2	CASSSQPGLALYEQYF
15	TRBV28	CASSLGPEAGDGYTF
14	TRBV5-1	CASSLTGGNYGYTF
19	TRBV24-1	CATSDPKYGQGLSTDTQYF
16	TRBV5-8	CASRFRGGLSNQPQHF
14	TRBV7-3	CASSLIGGDTEAFF
15	TRBV30	CAWSGLASYQETQYF
12	TRBV27	CASSLSGAGYTF
11	TRBV6-2/TRBV6-3	CASSFQSEAFF
13	TRBV6-5	CASTLGAQETQYF
18	TRBV10-3	CAISESAWREAPSYEQYF
13	TRBV7-2	CASSSGLQETQYF